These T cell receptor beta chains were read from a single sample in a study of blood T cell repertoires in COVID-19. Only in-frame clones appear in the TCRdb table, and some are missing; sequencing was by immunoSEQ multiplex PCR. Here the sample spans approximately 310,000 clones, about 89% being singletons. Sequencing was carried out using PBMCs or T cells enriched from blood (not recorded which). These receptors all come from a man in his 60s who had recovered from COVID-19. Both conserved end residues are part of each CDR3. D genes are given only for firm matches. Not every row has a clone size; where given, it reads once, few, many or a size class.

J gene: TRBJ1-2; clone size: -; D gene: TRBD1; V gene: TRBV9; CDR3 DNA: TGTGCCAGCAGCGTAGATCGGACAGGGGAGTATGGCTACACCTTC; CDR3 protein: CASSVDRTGEYGYTF
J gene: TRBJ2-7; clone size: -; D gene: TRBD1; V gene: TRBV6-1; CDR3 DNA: TGTGCCAGCAGTGAAGTTGCAGGGGGCTACGAGCAGTACTTC; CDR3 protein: CASSEVAGGYEQYF
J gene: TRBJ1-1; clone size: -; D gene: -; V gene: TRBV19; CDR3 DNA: TGTGCCAGTAATAGCCGGAACACTGAAGCTTTCTTT; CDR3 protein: CASNSRNTEAFF
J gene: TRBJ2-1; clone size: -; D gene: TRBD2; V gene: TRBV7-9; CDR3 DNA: TGTGCCAGCAGCTTGCCCGGACTAGCTAGCAATGAGCAGTTCTTC; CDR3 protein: CASSLPGLASNEQFF
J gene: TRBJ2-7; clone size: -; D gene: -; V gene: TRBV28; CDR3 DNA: TGTGCCAGCTCCCTTGGAGCGTACGAGCAGTACTTC; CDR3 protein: CASSLGAYEQYF
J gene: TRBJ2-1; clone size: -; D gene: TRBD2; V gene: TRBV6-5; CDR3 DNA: TGTGCCAGCAGTTCAACCGGGACTAGCATTTACAATGAGCAGTTCTTC; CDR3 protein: CASSSTGTSIYNEQFF
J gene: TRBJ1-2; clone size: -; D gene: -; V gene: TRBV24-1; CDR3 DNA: TGTGCCACCAGCCCATGGGGGCAGGTACACATTACGGCGAATGGCTACACCTTC; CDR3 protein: CATSPWGQVHITANGYTF
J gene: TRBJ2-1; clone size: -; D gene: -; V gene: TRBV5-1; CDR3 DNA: TGCGCCAGCAGCTTGGGACAGGAAGGCAATGAGCAGTTCTTC; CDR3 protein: CASSLGQEGNEQFF
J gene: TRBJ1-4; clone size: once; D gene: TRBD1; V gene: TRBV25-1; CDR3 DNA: TGTGCCAGCAGTGCCTCCGGGACAGGGCTTGCTAATGAAAAACTGTTTTTT; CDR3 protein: CASSASGTGLANEKLFF
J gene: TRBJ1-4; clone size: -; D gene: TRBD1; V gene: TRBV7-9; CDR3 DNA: TGTGCCAGCAGCTTAGGACAGGGCCGGGAAAAACTGTTTTTT; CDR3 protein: CASSLGQGREKLFF
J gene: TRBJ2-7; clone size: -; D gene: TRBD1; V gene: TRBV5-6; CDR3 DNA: TGTGCCAGCAGCTTCCGGGACAGTCTCGGCGAGCAGTACTTC; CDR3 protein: CASSFRDSLGEQYF
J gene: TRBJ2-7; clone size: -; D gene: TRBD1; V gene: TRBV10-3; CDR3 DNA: TGTGCCATCAGTGAGACGGACAGGGCCTCCTACGAGCAGTACTTC; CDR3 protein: CAISETDRASYEQYF
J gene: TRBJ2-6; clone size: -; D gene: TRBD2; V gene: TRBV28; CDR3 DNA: TGTGCCAGCAGTTCACGAGCGGGAGAGTTCGAGGACGTCCTGACTTTC; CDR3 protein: CASSSRAGEFEDVLTF
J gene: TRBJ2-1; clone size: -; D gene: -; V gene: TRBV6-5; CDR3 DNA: TGTGCCAGCAGTTTGACGACGGGAGACTACAATGAGCAGTTCTTC; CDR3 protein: CASSLTTGDYNEQFF
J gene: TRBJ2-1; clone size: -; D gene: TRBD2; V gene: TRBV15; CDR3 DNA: TGTGCCACCAGCAGGAGGGGGAGGCGGGAGGGCAGCAATGAGCAGTTCTTC; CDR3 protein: CATSRRGRREGSNEQFF
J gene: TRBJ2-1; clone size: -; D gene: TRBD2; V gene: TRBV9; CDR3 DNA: TGTGCCAGCAGCCTACGGGAGGCCCTATTCTTTGAGCAGTTCTTC; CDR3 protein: CASSLREALFFEQFF
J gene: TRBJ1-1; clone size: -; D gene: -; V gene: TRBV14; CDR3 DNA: TGTGCCAGCAGCCGGGACACGAACACTGAAGCTTTCTTT; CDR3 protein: CASSRDTNTEAFF
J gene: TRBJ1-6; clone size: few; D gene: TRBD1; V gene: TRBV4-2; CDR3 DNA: TGTGCCAGCAGCCAAGACGGCAGGGGGTTGTATAATTCACCCCTCCACTTT; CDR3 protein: CASSQDGRGLYNSPLHF
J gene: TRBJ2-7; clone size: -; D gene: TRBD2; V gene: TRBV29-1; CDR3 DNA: TGCAGCGCAGGAGGAAGCGGGAGTTCCTACGAGCAGTACTTC; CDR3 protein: CSAGGSGSSYEQYF
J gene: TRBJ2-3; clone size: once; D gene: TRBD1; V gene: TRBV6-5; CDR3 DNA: TGTGCCAGCAGTTACTCGGACAGGACCACAGATACGCAGTATTTT; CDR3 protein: CASSYSDRTTDTQYF
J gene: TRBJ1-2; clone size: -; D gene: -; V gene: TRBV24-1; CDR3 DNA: TGTGCCACCAGTGTTGACAGTCACTATGGCTACACCTTC; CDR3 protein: CATSVDSHYGYTF
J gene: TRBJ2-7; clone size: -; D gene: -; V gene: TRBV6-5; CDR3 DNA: TGTGCCAGCAGGATAGAGACATACTCCTACGAGCAGTACTTC; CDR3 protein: CASRIETYSYEQYF
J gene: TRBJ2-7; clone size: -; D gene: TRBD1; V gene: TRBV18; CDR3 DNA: TGTGCCAGCTCGCCGCGGACAGGGGGAGTCGGCGAGCAGTACTTC; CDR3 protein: CASSPRTGGVGEQYF
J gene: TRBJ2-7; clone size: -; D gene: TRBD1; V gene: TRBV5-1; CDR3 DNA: TGCGCCAGCAGCTTGGCCGGGACAGGGAAGGCCTACGAGCAGTACTTC; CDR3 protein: CASSLAGTGKAYEQYF
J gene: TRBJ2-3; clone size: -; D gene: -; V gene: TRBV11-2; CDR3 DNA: TGTGCCAGCAGCCAGGCCTGGGGGGGGCCAGGAGATACGCAGTATTTT; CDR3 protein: CASSQAWGGPGDTQYF
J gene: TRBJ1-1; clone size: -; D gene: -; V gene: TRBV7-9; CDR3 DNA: TGTGCCAGCAGCTTAGTTGCGGTGACGAACACTGAAGCTTTCTTT; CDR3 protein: CASSLVAVTNTEAFF
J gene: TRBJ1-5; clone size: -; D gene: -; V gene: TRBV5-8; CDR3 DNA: TGTGCCAGCAGCTTGGGACAGGCTCCCAATCAGCCCCAGCATTTT; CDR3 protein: CASSLGQAPNQPQHF
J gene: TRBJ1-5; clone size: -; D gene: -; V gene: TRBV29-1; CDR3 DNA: TGCAGCGTCGTAGAGGAAGGAGGGAGAAATCAGCCCCAGCATTTT; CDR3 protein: CSVVEEGGRNQPQHF
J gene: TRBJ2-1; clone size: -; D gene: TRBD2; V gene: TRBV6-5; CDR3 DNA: TGTGCCAGCAGTCCCCCACTAGCGGGCAATGAGCAGTTCTTC; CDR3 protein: CASSPPLAGNEQFF
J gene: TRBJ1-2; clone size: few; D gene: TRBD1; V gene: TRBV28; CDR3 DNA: TGTGCCAGCAGCTCGGCGGGACAGGGATGGGGCTACACCTTC; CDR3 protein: CASSSAGQGWGYTF
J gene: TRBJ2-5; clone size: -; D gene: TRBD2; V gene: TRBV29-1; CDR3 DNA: TGCAGCGCCGGACTAGCGGGAGTAGAGACCCAGTACTTC; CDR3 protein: CSAGLAGVETQYF
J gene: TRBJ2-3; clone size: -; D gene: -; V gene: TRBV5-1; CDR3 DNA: TGCGCCAGCAGCTTGGGATCTCTAGCGACGGAACATACGCAGTATTTT; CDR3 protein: CASSLGSLATEHTQYF
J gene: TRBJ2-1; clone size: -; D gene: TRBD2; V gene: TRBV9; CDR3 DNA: TGTGCCAGCAGCCCGGACCCTCTAGCGGACGAGCGAGCGTTCTTC; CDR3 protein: CASSPDPLADERAFF
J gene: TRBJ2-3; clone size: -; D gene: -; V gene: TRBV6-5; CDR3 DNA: TGTGCCAGCAGTTACATAGCGGAGGGCACAGATACGCAGTATTTT; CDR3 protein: CASSYIAEGTDTQYF
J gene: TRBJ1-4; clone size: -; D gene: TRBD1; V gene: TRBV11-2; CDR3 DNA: TGTGCCAGCAGCTTAGGAGGGGGCTCTAATGAAAAACTGTTTTTT; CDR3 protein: CASSLGGGSNEKLFF
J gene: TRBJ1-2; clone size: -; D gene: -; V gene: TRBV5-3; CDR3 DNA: TGTGCCAGAAGCTTGGAAGGCGGCAGGGGAGACTATGGCTACACCTTC; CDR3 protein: CARSLEGGRGDYGYTF
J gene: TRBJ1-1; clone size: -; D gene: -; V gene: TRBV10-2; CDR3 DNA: TGCGCCAGCAGTGTCTACGAAAGGGGAAAAGCTTTCTTT; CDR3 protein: CASSVYERGKAFF
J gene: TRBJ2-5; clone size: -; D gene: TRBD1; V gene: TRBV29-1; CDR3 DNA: TGCAGCGTCAGGGACAGGGGGGAAGAAGAGACCCAGTACTTC; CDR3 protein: CSVRDRGEEETQYF
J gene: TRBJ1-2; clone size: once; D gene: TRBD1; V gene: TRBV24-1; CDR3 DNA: TGTGCCACCAGTGATGGGACAGTGAATTCCTATGGCTACACCTTC; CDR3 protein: CATSDGTVNSYGYTF
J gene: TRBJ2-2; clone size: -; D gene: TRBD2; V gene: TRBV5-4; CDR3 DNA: TGTGCCAGCAGTACCGGGACTAGCGGGATATTCCCCGGGGAGCTGTTTTTT; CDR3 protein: CASSTGTSGIFPGELFF
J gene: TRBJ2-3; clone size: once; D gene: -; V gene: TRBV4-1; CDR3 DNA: TGCGCCAGCAGCTTCAGCGGAGGAAGCACAGATACGCAGTATTTT; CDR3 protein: CASSFSGGSTDTQYF
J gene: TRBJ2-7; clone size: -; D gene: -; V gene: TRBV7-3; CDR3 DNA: TGTGCCAGCAGCCGGGGGGCCCCCTACGAGCAGTACTTC; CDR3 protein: CASSRGAPYEQYF
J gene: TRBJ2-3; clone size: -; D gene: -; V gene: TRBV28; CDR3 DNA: TGTGCCAGCAACGGACAGTTCACAGATACGCAGTATTTT; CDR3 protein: CASNGQFTDTQYF
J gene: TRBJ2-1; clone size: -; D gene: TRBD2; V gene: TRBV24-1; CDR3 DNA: TGTGCCACCAGTGATTTCGGACTAGCGGGATACAATGAGCAGTTCTTC; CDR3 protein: CATSDFGLAGYNEQFF
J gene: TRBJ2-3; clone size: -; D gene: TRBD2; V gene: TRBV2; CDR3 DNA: TGTGCCAGCAGTGAAAGACTAGCTGGATCAGATACGCAGTATTTT; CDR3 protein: CASSERLAGSDTQYF
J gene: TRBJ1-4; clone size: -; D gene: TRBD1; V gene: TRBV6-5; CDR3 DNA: TGTGCCAGCAGCTGGACAGGTGCTAATGAAAAACTGTTTTTT; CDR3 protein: CASSWTGANEKLFF
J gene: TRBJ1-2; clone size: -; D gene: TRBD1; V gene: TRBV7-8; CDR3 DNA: TGTGCCAGCACCCTCGGGACAGGGGTCTATGGCTACACCTTC; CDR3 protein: CASTLGTGVYGYTF
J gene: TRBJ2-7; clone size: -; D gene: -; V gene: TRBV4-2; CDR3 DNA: TGTGCCAGCAGCCAAGACCGGGACTCGTTCTCCTACGAGCAGTACTTC; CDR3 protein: CASSQDRDSFSYEQYF
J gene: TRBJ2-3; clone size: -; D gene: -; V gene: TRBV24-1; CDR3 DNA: TGTGCCACCAGTGACCCCGGGAGAGGGGATACGCAGTATTTT; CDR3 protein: CATSDPGRGDTQYF
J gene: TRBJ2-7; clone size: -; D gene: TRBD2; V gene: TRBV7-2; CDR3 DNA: TGTGCCAGCAGCTTCTCAAGCGGGAGCAACTACGAGCAGTACTTC; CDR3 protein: CASSFSSGSNYEQYF
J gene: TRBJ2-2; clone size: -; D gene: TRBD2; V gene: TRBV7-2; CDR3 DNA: TGTGCCAGCAGCTTGACTAGCGGGAGGGGAACCGGGGAGCTGTTTTTT; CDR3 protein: CASSLTSGRGTGELFF
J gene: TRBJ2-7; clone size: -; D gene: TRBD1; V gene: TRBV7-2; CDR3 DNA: TGTGCCAGCAGCTTACCTCGGACAGGGTACAACGAGCAGTACTTC; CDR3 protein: CASSLPRTGYNEQYF
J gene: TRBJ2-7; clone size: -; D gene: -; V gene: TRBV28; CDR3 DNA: TGTGCCAGCAGTTTACCGGGGACGGTGAGGGGGTACGAGCAGTACTTC; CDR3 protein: CASSLPGTVRGYEQYF
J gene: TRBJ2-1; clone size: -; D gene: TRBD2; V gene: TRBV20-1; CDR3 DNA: TGCAGTCCCTCTAGCGGCAATGAGCAGTTCTTC; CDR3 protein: CSPSSGNEQFF
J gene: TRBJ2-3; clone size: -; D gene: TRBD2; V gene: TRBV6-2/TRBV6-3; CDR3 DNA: TGTGCCAGCAGTCCCCTCTTTGGCGGGGGGGGCACAGATACGCAGTATTTT; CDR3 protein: CASSPLFGGGGTDTQYF